These 29 T cell receptor beta chains were sequenced from one sample in a study of T cell changes during pregnancy in multiple sclerosis. Repertoires were generated with immunoSEQ multiplex PCR, while TCRdb's copy carries only in-frame clones and drops some. The sample has about 67,000 clones; around 92% are singletons. Specimen: peripheral blood, collected after pregnancy. All receptors come from a female donor with multiple sclerosis, enrolled in a pregnancy study.

Judged by abundance, this clone is medium-sized. In DNA, the CDR3 is TGCGCCAGCAGAAATAGCGGGGACGGCTACACCTTC. Its translation: CASRNSGDGYTF. The chain joins TRBV5-1 to TRBJ1-2; a weak D match, TRBD1 (5 bases). Germline CDR1 is SGHRS and CDR2 is YFSETQ. The CDR3 extends over 12 amino acids. V lost 5 bases to trimming and J lost 8 bases, with 13 bases between them.

This chain uses TRBV6-4 with TRBJ2-3; weak D call: TRBD2 (6 bases). CDR3 size: 15 residues. CDR1 is MRHNA and CDR2 is SNTAGT in the germline V gene. V gave up 3 bases and J gave up 0 bases, with 10 bases separating them. CDR3 amino acids: CASSEGSGSTDTQYF. Here the CDR3 DNA reads TGTGCCAGCAGTGAGGGTAGCGGAAGCACAGATACGCAGTATTTT.

CDR3 protein: CASSVGQGFGAFF. CDR3 in DNA: TGTGCCAGCAGCGTGGGGCAGGGGTTCGGAGCTTTCTTT. This chain joins TRBV5-6 and TRBJ1-1, with TRBD1 as a possible D gene (6 bases). Germline CDR1 reads SGHDT; CDR2 reads YYEEEE. This CDR3 has 13 amino acids. Trimming pared 4 bases from V and 10 bases from J, leaving 17 bases between. The whole variable domain, remainder taken from reference TRBV5-6 and TRBJ1-1, is DAGVTQSPTHLIKTRGQQVTLRCSPKSGHDTVSWYQQALGQGPQFIFQYYEEEERQRGNFPDRFSGHQFPNYSSELNVNALLLGDSALYLCASSVGQGFGAFFGQGTRLTVV.

This chain connects TRBV2 to TRBJ1-2; D perhaps matches TRBD1 (5 bases). The CDR3 is 15 amino acids. The germline V gene has CDR1 SNHLY and CDR2 FYNNEI. V was trimmed by 6 bases and J by 3 bases, leaving 17 bases between them. CDR3 DNA: TGTGCCAGCAGCCCAAACTGGGGCACGGACTATGGCTACACCTTC. Protein product: CASSPNWGTDYGYTF.

V usage is TRBV6-6 and J usage is TRBJ1-1, with 7 bases that match TRBD1. The CDR3 runs to 14 residues. Germline V gives CDR1 MNHNY, CDR2 SVGAGI (reference sequence). Trimming took 2 bases from V and 0 from J; bases not matched to a gene: 0. The CDR3 region has the DNA TGTGCCAGCAGTTACGACAGGGTGAACACTGAAGCTTTCTTT. Amino acids: CASSYDRVNTEAFF.

This chain uses TRBV6-1 with TRBJ2-3, with a possible D match to TRBD1 (6 bases). Trimming stripped 6 bases from V and 4 bases from J, with 8 bases between. In germline, CDR1 is MNHNS, CDR2 SASEGT. The CDR3 is 12 amino acids. CDR3 in amino acids: CASSKGADTQYF. The CDR3 DNA reads TGTGCCAGCAGCAAGGGGGCAGATACGCAGTATTTT.

CDR3 bases: TGTGCCTGGAGTGATCGCAGTGAGCAGTTCTTC. Translated, it gives CAWSDRSEQFF. This chain joins TRBV30 and TRBJ2-1, with D unclear. The CDR3 has 11 residues. Germline V lookup: CDR1 GTSNPN, CDR2 SVGIG (reference sequence). With 1 base removed from V and 9 bases from J, the gap between germline ends came to 7 bases.

The chain combines TRBV9 with TRBJ2-3; D is unresolved. The CDR3 extends over 11 amino acids. The germline V and J ends were trimmed by 4 bases and 9 bases, with 9 bases remaining between them. The germline gives CDR1 SGDLS, CDR2 YYNGEE. DNA of the CDR3: TGTGCCAGCAGCCCAGTCGGGACGCAGTATTTT. Its protein is CASSPVGTQYF.

This clone came up once. This chain uses TRBV2 with TRBJ2-5; 14 bases fit TRBD2. Germline lookup yields CDR1 SNHLY and CDR2 FYNNEI. V lost 5 bases, J lost 4 bases, and 6 bases stayed unmatched. The CDR3 is made up of 16 amino acids. The CDR3 loop is CASSSGTSGSGETQYF. In DNA form, the CDR3 reads TGTGCCAGCAGTTCCGGGACTAGCGGGAGTGGAGAGACCCAGTACTTC. Variable domain in full (rest from reference TRBV2 and TRBJ2-5): EPEVTQTPSHQVTQMGQEVILRCVPISNHLYFYWYRQILGQKVEFLVSFYNNEISEKSEIFDDQFSVERPDGSNFTLKIRSTKLEDSAMYFCASSSGTSGSGETQYFGPGTRLLVL.

The chain employs TRBV28 and TRBJ2-7; TRBD1 aligns across 9 bases. The length of the CDR3 is 15 residues. Trimming took 5 bases from V and 4 from J; bases not matched to a gene: 9. Per germline, CDR1 MDHEN and CDR2 SYDVKM. Here the CDR3 reads CASSLTGGFKYEQYF. The DNA for the CDR3 is TGTGCCAGCAGTCTTACAGGGGGCTTTAAGTACGAGCAGTACTTC.

This chain uses TRBV18 with TRBJ1-1; 8 positions match TRBD1. V dropped 4 bases and J dropped 1; count of bases not matched to a gene: 2. The germline CDR1 and CDR2 sequences are KGHSH and LQKENI. The CDR3 spans 14 residues. The chain's CDR3 is CASSLTGENTEAFF. The CDR3 DNA reads as TGTGCCAGCTCACTGACAGGGGAGAACACTGAAGCTTTCTTT.

V gene TRBV6-1 combines with J gene TRBJ2-7; 7 bases align to TRBD1. V was clipped by 0 bases and J by 3 bases; unmatched bases: 8. CDR3 length equals 16 residues. Germline V CDR1 and CDR2: MNHNS, SASEGT. CDR3 sequence (DNA): TGTGCCAGCAGTGAAGCATCCGGACAGGTAGACTACGAGCAGTACTTC. Translation: CASSEASGQVDYEQYF.

The chain joins TRBV28 to TRBJ1-2; D perhaps matches TRBD1 (6 bases). V gave up 6 bases and J gave up 4 bases, with 15 bases separating them. The length of the CDR3 is 14 residues. Germline V gene sequence: CDR1 MDHEN, CDR2 SYDVKM. CDR3 DNA: TGTGCCAGCAGAACTAGGGGGAACCGCTATGGCTACACCTTC. Protein: CASRTRGNRYGYTF.

The chain is built from TRBV5-1 and TRBJ2-3; the D gene is possibly TRBD1 (6 bases). Germline V lookup: CDR1 SGHRS, CDR2 YFSETQ. With 6 bases removed from V and 2 bases from J, the gap between germline ends came to 13 bases. This CDR3 has 14 amino acids. CDR3 nucleotide sequence: TGCGCCAGCACCAGTGGGGGACACACAGATACGCAGTATTTT. Its protein product is CASTSGGHTDTQYF.

This clone was counted a single time. This rearrangement joins TRBV18 to TRBJ1-1, with D possibly being TRBD1 (5 bases). Germline-derived CDR1 and CDR2 are KGHSH and LQKENI. The CDR3 spans 14 residues. Trimming took 1 base from V and 9 from J, leaving 15 bases between them. The CDR3 region is CASSPLVAAGKAFF. The CDR3 nucleotides are TGTGCCAGCTCACCACTGGTCGCGGCAGGGAAAGCTTTCTTT. The entire variable domain, with the rest obtained from reference TRBV18 and TRBJ1-1, is as follows: NAGVMQNPRHLVRRRGQEARLRCSPMKGHSHVYWYRQLPEEGLKFMVYLQKENIIDESGMPKERFSAEFPKEGPSILRIQQVVRGDSAAYFCASSPLVAAGKAFFGQGTRLTVV.

This clone was picked up one time. The CDR3 sequence is CASRSPGQQETQYF. The CDR3 bases are TGTGCCAGCAGGTCACCGGGACAGCAAGAGACCCAGTACTTC. The chain has TRBV7-6 and TRBJ2-5; 7 nucleotides agree with TRBD1. CDR3 length equals 14 residues. Trimming at V came to 6 bases and at J to 2 bases, leaving 6 bases not matched to a gene. Germline V gives CDR1 SGHVS, CDR2 FNYEAQ.

The V call is TRBV14, the J call TRBJ2-2, with unresolved D. V was pared by 5 bases and J by 4 bases, with 11 bases between. The germline V gene has CDR1 SGHDN and CDR2 FVKESK. The CDR3 spans 14 residues. This CDR3 is CASSSLISTGELFF. In DNA, the CDR3 is TGTGCCAGCAGCTCTTTGATCAGCACCGGGGAGCTGTTTTTT. Full variable domain (remainder filled in from reference TRBV14 and TRBJ2-2): EAGVTQFPSHSVIEKGQTVTLRCDPISGHDNLYWYRRVMGKEIKFLLHFVKESKQDESGMPNNRFLAERTGGTYSTLKVQPAELEDSGVYFCASSSLISTGELFFGEGSRLTVL.

This chain links TRBV15 with TRBJ2-3; the match to TRBD2 covers 8 bases. V trimming: 7 bases; J trimming: 1 base; junction bases outside the gene matches: 7. CDR1 and CDR2 (germline): LNHNV, YYDKDF (reference sequence). There are 15 residues in the CDR3. CDR3 region: CATTLPAGGTDTQYF. The DNA for the CDR3 is TGTGCCACCACCTTGCCAGCGGGAGGCACAGATACGCAGTATTTT.

The chain links TRBV19 to TRBJ1-5; D gene ambiguous. The CDR3 has 15 amino acids. In germline, CDR1 is LNHDA, CDR2 SQIVND (reference sequence). V was clipped by 4 bases and J by 0 bases, with 10 bases between them. CDR3 DNA sequence: TGTGCCAGTAGTACAACAGTTTATAGCAATCAGCCCCAGCATTTT. Protein product: CASSTTVYSNQPQHF.

The chain employs TRBV4-2 and TRBJ1-5; D is undetermined. The CDR3 is made up of 15 amino acids. The V end lost 0 bases, the J end lost 3 bases, and 9 bases lay between the germline ends. Germline CDR1 and CDR2: LGHNA and YNFKEQ. The CDR3 region has the DNA TGTGCCAGCAGCCAAGATAACGGTCTCAATCAGCCCCAGCATTTT. Protein: CASSQDNGLNQPQHF.

There are a few counts of this clone. The J gene is TRBJ1-1, the V gene TRBV30; perhaps TRBD1 as D (5 bases). The CDR3 covers 13 residues. Deletions cut 0 bases from V and 5 bases from J, with 10 bases between. CDR1 and CDR2 from the germline V gene are GTSNPN and SVGIG (reference sequence). The CDR3 loop is CAWSVRAGTEAFF. CDR3 bases: TGTGCCTGGAGTGTACGGGCAGGGACTGAAGCTTTCTTT.

The chain is built from TRBV6-1 and TRBJ1-5; D is undetermined. Germline V gene sequence: CDR1 MNHNS, CDR2 SASEGT. Trimming took 5 bases from V and 0 from J, leaving 5 bases between them. The CDR3 loop spans 13 amino acids. The CDR3 sequence is CASSPYSNQPQHF. The CDR3 nucleotides read TGTGCCAGCAGTCCGTATAGCAATCAGCCCCAGCATTTT.

This clone was found once. The chain employs TRBV27 and TRBJ2-7; D might be TRBD1 (6 bases). V was shortened by 4 bases and J by 2 bases, with 12 bases between the two germline ends. Germline V gene sequence: CDR1 MNHEY, CDR2 SMNVEV (reference sequence). There are 14 residues in the CDR3. CDR3: CASSSPGAAYEQYF. CDR3 in DNA: TGTGCCAGCAGTTCCCCAGGGGCCGCCTACGAGCAGTACTTC.

The chain recombines TRBV29-1 with TRBJ2-1, with 8 bases identical to TRBD2. The CDR3 extends over 16 amino acids. CDR1 SQVTM and CDR2 ANQGSEA come from the germline V gene. V lost 0 bases to trimming and J lost 5 bases; unmatched junction nucleotides: 9. Here the CDR3 reads CSVEDAGLEAHNEQFF. The CDR3 nucleotides are TGCAGCGTTGAAGATGCGGGACTAGAGGCACACAATGAGCAGTTCTTC.

The chain carries TRBV5-1 and TRBJ2-4; 8 bases are shared with TRBD1. The germline CDR1 and CDR2 sequences are SGHRS and YFSETQ. V lost 2 bases to trimming and J lost 6 bases; unmatched junction nucleotides: 10. The CDR3 extends over 16 amino acids. Here the CDR3 reads CASSLRDRPLLNIQYF. The CDR3 DNA follows: TGCGCCAGCAGCTTAAGGGACAGGCCGCTGTTAAACATTCAGTACTTC.

This clone was observed a single time. Additional DNA sequences in this sample encode the identical CDR3. The chain employs TRBV19 and TRBJ1-5; TRBD1 might be the D (5 bases). This CDR3 comprises 14 residues. V gave up 5 bases and J gave up 2 bases, with 10 bases separating them. CDR1 is LNHDA and CDR2 is SQIVND in the germline V gene (reference sequence). CDR3 nucleotide sequence: TGTGCCAGTAGTCCCCAGGGTGGCAATCAGCCCCAGCATTTT. Amino acid sequence: CASSPQGGNQPQHF.

The chain couples TRBV5-1 to TRBJ2-2; 9 bases map to TRBD2. CDR3 length equals 16 residues. V shed 0 bases and J 0 bases; nucleotides not matched to a gene: 0. The germline V gene encodes CDR1 SGHRS and CDR2 YFSETQ. CDR3 in DNA: TGCGCCAGCAGCTTGGGACTAGCGGCGAACACCGGGGAGCTGTTTTTT. Amino acids: CASSLGLAANTGELFF.

The chain recombines TRBV10-3 with TRBJ2-5; 7 bases are a match to TRBD1. V was pared by 6 bases and J by 4 bases, with 11 bases of the junction left unmatched. The CDR3 has 15 residues. The V gene's germline CDR1 is ENHRY and CDR2 SYGVKD. The CDR3 is CAISGKGALGETQYF. In DNA form, the CDR3 reads TGTGCCATCAGCGGGAAGGGGGCTTTAGGAGAGACCCAGTACTTC.

This chain connects TRBV21-1 to TRBJ2-1; the D call TRBD2 from the table was never checked on the DNA. TRBV21-1 is given as a pseudogene. This CDR3 is built from 16 residues. The CDR3 sequence: CASSTRGLLTYNEQFF. CDR3 nucleotides: TGTGCCAGCAGCACCCGGGGACTCCTGACCTACAATGAGCAGTTCTTC.